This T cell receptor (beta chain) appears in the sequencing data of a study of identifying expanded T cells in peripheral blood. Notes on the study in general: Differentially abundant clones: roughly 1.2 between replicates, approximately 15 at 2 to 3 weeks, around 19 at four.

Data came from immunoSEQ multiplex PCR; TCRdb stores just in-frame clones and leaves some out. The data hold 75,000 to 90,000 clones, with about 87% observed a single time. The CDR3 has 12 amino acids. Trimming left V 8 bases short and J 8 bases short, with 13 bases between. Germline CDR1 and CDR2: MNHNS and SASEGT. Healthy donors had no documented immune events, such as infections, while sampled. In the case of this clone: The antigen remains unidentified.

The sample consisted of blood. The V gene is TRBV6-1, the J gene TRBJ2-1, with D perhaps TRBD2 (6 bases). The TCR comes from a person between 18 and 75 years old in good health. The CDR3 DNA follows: TGTGCCAGCCTTACTAGCATGTATGAGCAGTTCTTC. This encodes CASLTSMYEQFF.